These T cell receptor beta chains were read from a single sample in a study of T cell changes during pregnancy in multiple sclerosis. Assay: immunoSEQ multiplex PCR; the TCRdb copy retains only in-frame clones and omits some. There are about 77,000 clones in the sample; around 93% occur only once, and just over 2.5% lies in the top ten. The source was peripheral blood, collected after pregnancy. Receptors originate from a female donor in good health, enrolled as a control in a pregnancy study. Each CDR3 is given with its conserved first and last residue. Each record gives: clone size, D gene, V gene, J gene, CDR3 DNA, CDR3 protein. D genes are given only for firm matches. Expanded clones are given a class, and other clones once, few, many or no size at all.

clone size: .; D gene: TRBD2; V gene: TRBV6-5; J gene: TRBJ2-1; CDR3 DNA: TGTGCCAGCAGTTCCCGTTGGACTAGCGGGAATCGTGAGCAGTTCTTC; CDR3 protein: CASSSRWTSGNREQFF
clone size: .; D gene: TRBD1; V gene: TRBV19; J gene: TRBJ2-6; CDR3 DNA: TGTGCCAGTAGCGGACAGGGGGGGCCTGGGGCCAACGTCCTGACTTTC; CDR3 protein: CASSGQGGPGANVLTF
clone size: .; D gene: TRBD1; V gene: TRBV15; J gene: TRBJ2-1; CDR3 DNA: TGTGCCACCGGACAGGGGAACGACAATGAGCAGTTCTTC; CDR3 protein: CATGQGNDNEQFF
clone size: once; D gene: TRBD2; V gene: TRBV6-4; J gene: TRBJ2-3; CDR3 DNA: TGTGCCAGCGGGCAGGGGGTAGCGGGAGGGGGGGCTACAGATACGCAGTATTTT; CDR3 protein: CASGQGVAGGGATDTQYF
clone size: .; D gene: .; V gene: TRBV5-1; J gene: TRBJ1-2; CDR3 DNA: TGCGCCAGCAGCTTGGAGTTGTTGGGCGTCTATGGCTACACCTTC; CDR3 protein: CASSLELLGVYGYTF
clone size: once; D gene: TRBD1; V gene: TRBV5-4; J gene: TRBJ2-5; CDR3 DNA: TGTGCCAGCAGTCCCCGGACAGGTCGAGAGACCCAGTACTTC; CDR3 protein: CASSPRTGRETQYF
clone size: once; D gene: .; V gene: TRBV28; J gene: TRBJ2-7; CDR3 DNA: TGTGCCAGCAGTCTGCGGCCAATGGAGCAGTACTTC; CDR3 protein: CASSLRPMEQYF
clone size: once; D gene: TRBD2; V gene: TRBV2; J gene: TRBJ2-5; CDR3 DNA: TGTGCCACCAAGACTAGCGGGGGCATAACGGAGACCCAGTACTTC; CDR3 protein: CATKTSGGITETQYF
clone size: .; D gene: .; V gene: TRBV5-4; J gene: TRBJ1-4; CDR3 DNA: TGTGCCAGCAGCTCAGGACAAGGGAATGGCGAAAAACTGTTTTTT; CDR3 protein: CASSSGQGNGEKLFF
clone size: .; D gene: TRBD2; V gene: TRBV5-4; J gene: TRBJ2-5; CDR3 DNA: TGTGCCAGCAGTTCCAGACTAGCAGGAGAGACCCAGTACTTC; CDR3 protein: CASSSRLAGETQYF
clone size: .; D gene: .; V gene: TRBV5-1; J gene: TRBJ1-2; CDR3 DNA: TGCGCCAGCAGCTCCATTACAAACCCAGGGTATGGCTACACCTTC; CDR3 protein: CASSSITNPGYGYTF
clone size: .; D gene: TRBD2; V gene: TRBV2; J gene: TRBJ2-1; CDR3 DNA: TGTGCCAGCAGGGGTTCGGGACTAGCGGGGGGCAATGAGCAGTTCTTC; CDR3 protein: CASRGSGLAGGNEQFF
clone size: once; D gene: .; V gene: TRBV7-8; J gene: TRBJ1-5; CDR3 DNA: TGTGCCAGCAGCTTAGCTATTTGGGACTTGGGCAATCAGCCCCAGCATTTT; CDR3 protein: CASSLAIWDLGNQPQHF
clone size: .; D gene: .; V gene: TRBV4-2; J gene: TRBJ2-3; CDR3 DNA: TGTGCCAGCAGCCAAGAGGTGTCAGGGTGGAGCACAGATACGCAGTATTTT; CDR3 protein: CASSQEVSGWSTDTQYF
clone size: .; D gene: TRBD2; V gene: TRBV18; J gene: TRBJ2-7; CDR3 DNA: TGTGCCAGCTCGCTTAGACTAGCCTCCCCGGACGAGCAGTACTTC; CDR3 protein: CASSLRLASPDEQYF
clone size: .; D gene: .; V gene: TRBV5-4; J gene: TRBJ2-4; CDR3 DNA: TGTGCCAGCAGCTTGGTATTTCGAGGGAGTCCCAAAAACATTCAGTACTTC; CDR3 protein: CASSLVFRGSPKNIQYF
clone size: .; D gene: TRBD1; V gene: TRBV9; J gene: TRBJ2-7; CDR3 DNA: TGTGCCAGCAGCGCTCAACCGGGACAGGGAGGCTACGAGCAGTACTTC; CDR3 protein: CASSAQPGQGGYEQYF
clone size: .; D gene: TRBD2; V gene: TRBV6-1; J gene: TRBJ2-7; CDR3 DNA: TGTGCCAGCACCGAAGGACTAGCGGGAGTATACGAGCAGTACTTC; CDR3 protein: CASTEGLAGVYEQYF